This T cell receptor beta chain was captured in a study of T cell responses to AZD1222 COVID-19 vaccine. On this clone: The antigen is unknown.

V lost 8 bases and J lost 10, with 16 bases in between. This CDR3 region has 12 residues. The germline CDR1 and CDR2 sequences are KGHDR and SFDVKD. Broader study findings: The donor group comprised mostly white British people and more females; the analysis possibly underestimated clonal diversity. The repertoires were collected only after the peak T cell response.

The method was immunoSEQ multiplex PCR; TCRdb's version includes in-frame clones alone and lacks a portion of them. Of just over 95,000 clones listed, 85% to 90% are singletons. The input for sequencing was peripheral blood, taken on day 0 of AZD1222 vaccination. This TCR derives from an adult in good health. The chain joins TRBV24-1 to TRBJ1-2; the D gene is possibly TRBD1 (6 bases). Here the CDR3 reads CATNQGRTIYTF. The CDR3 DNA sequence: TGTGCCACCAACCAGGGGAGGACTATCTACACCTTC.